This passage covers 29 T cell receptor beta chains from one sample sequenced in a study of CD8+CD57+ T cells in acquired aplastic anemia. TCR beta VDJ and CDR3 were profiled, and genomic DNA was the template. TCRdb independently ran MiXCR on the reads; one entry per CDR3 protein. The sample holds some 180,000 distinct CDR3 sequences, around 50% seen once. Patients chosen for sequencing had CD8+CD57+ cells that had expanded, as shown by flow cytometry. What was sequenced was sorted CD4+, CD8+, or CD8+CD57+ T cells (not recorded which) from PBMCs. The receptor set was obtained from a human donor with aplastic anemia.

V and J are TRBV11-1 and TRBJ1-1, with D possibly TRBD1 on 5 matching bases. Germline V gives CDR1 SGHAT, CDR2 FQDESV (reference sequence). This CDR3 is 14 amino acids long. The V end lost 4 bases, the J end lost 2 bases, and 11 bases lay between the germline ends. CDR3 nucleotides: TGTGCCAGCAGCTCCAGCAGGGTAAACACTGAAGCTTTCTTT. Residues: CASSSSRVNTEAFF.

V and J are TRBV10-3 and TRBJ1-1; 7 bases are shared with TRBD1. The V segment lost 4 bases and the J segment 1 base; nucleotides outside the gene matches: 3. The CDR3 length is 14 residues. Per the germline V gene, CDR1 is ENHRY and CDR2 is SYGVKD. In DNA form, the CDR3 reads TGTGCCATCAGTGCCCGGACAGGGAACACTGAAGCTTTCTTT. It specifies CAISARTGNTEAFF.

The chain employs TRBV11-1 and TRBJ2-6; D gene uncertain. The germline CDR1 and CDR2 sequences are SGHAT and FQDESV (reference sequence). Trimming shortened V by 1 base and J by 1 base, and 8 bases separated the two germline ends. The CDR3 consists of 16 residues. CDR3 region: CASSLDWGSGANVLTF. In nucleotides, the CDR3 is TGTGCCAGCAGCTTAGACTGGGGATCTGGGGCCAACGTCCTGACTTTC.

This clonotype was seen only a few times. The chain is built from TRBV30 and TRBJ2-5, with 12 bases identical to TRBD1. V shed 4 bases and J 4 bases; nucleotides not matched to a gene: 4. In germline, CDR1 is GTSNPN, CDR2 SVGIG (reference sequence). This CDR3 comprises 14 residues. The CDR3 DNA follows: TGTGCCTGGACGGGGACAGGGGGCGGAGAGACCCAGTACTTC. Its translation: CAWTGTGGGETQYF.

The rearrangement links TRBV9 to TRBJ2-5, with 8 bases matching TRBD2. From germline, CDR1 is SGDLS and CDR2 YYNGEE. V was clipped by 0 bases and J by 4 bases; unmatched bases: 8. The CDR3 covers 16 residues. CDR3 amino acids: CASSVDVPGGSETQYF. CDR3 DNA sequence: TGTGCCAGCAGCGTAGACGTCCCGGGGGGGTCAGAGACCCAGTACTTC.

This clonotype was counted a single time. This sequence joins TRBV24-1 and TRBJ1-5; TRBD1 agrees at 7 bases. CDR1 and CDR2 from the germline V gene are KGHDR and SFDVKD. V dropped 11 bases and J dropped 0; count of bases not matched to a gene: 9. The CDR3 has 15 amino acids. In DNA, the CDR3 is TGTGCCAAGATCTGGGACAGATATAGCAATCAGCCCCAGCATTTT. Translation: CAKIWDRYSNQPQHF.

This chain joins TRBV20-1 and TRBJ2-7; perhaps TRBD2 as D (5 bases). Trimming left V 2 bases short and J 10 bases short, with 30 bases between. This CDR3 contains 17 residues. From germline, CDR1 is DFQATT and CDR2 SNEGSKA (reference sequence). The CDR3 coding sequence is TGCAGTGCTAGATCGCCCAGCGGCAAGACGTATGGGGTCGAACAGTACTTC. Amino acids: CSARSPSGKTYGVEQYF.

This clonotype was observed at least ten times. The V and J genes are TRBV11-2 and TRBJ2-4, with 10 bases that match TRBD1. This CDR3 has 16 residues. The J segment lost 0 bases and the V segment lost 5 bases, leaving 4 bases of the junction unmatched. CDR1 SGHAT and CDR2 FQNNGV come from the germline V gene. The DNA for the CDR3 is TGTGCCAGCAGCCTCGGACAGGGGGTAGCCAAAAACATTCAGTACTTC. Residues: CASSLGQGVAKNIQYF. The full variable domain, rest sourced from reference TRBV11-2 and TRBJ2-4, is EAGVAQSPRYKIIEKRQSVAFWCNPISGHATLYWYQQILGQGPKLLIQFQNNGVVDDSQLPKDRFSAERLKGVDSTLKIQPAKLEDSAVYLCASSLGQGVAKNIQYFGAGTRLSVL.

In nucleotides, the CDR3 is TGTGCCACCAGCAGAGATCGTTCGGACATCCGTGGAAACACCATATATTTT. Translation gives CATSRDRSDIRGNTIYF. V is TRBV15 and J is TRBJ1-3; TRBD1 is a possible D gene (5 bases). V dropped 0 bases and J dropped 3 bases, with 15 bases sitting between them. Germline lookup yields CDR1 LNHNV and CDR2 YYDKDF (reference sequence). The CDR3 sequence is 17 residues long.

The chain joins TRBV30 to TRBJ2-7, with 15 bases aligning to TRBD2. Trimming at V came to 0 bases and at J to 4 bases, leaving 4 bases not matched to a gene. CDR1 and CDR2 from the germline V gene are GTSNPN and SVGIG (reference sequence). The CDR3 loop spans 16 amino acids. The CDR3 protein is CAWSVRGTSGRYEQYF. CDR3 coding DNA: TGTGCCTGGAGTGTGAGGGGGACTAGCGGGAGGTACGAGCAGTACTTC.

The V and J genes are TRBV30 and TRBJ2-3, with D hard to call. The V end lost 3 bases, the J end lost 9 bases, and 16 bases lay between the germline ends. CDR3 length: 13 residues. The germline V gene has CDR1 GTSNPN and CDR2 SVGIG (reference sequence). Here the CDR3 reads CAWRDPGGGTQYF. The DNA of the CDR3 is TGTGCCTGGAGAGACCCCGGCGGTGGGACGCAGTATTTT.

With regard to this clonotype: At one boundary the junction diverges from the germline segment, which might be a read error. The chain is built from TRBV4-2 and TRBJ1-6; 7 nucleotides agree with TRBD1. The CDR3 is 16 amino acids. Looked up from germline, CDR1 is LGHNA and CDR2 is YNFKEQ. CDR3 protein: CASSQGGQAISSPLRF. CDR3 DNA sequence: TGTGCCAGCAGCCAAGGTGGACAGGCCATCAGTTCACCCCTCCGCTTT.

This clonotype was picked up many times. The chain combines TRBV19 with TRBJ2-7; 11 positions agree with TRBD2. CDR1 and CDR2 (germline): LNHDA, SQIVND (reference sequence). The CDR3 has 14 amino acids. After removal of 6 bases from V and 5 bases from J, the junction contained 6 bases not matched to a gene. Written as DNA, the CDR3 is TGTGCCAGTAGGGTGACTAGCGGGGTCCACGAGCAGTACTTC. This gives the protein CASRVTSGVHEQYF.

The chain has TRBV10-1 and TRBJ1-4; no definite D call. Trimming shortened V by 1 base and J by 13 bases, and 13 bases separated the two germline ends. Germline CDR1 is WNHNN and CDR2 is SYGVQD (reference sequence). This CDR3 is 13 amino acids long. CDR3 region: CASSEYTAGPLFF. CDR3 sequence (DNA): TGCGCCAGCAGTGAGTACACAGCCGGACCACTGTTTTTT.

The sample holds a few counts of this clonotype. The chain carries TRBV18 and TRBJ1-6, with unresolved D. Germline CDR1 is KGHSH and CDR2 is LQKENI. The germline V and J ends were trimmed by 5 bases and 8 bases, with 16 bases remaining between them. This CDR3 comprises 15 residues. The CDR3 DNA reads as TGTGCCAGCTCATCATGGGCGGGTGGGGATTCACCCCTCCACTTT. The encoded protein is CASSSWAGGDSPLHF.

This rearrangement joins TRBV10-1 to TRBJ2-7, with D possibly matching TRBD1 (5 bases). Trimming stripped 4 bases from V and 6 bases from J, with 13 bases between. The length of the CDR3 is 13 residues. Germline CDR1 reads WNHNN; CDR2 reads SYGVQD (reference sequence). This CDR3 is CASSGDSSPEQYF. CDR3 nucleotide sequence: TGCGCCAGCAGTGGAGACAGTTCGCCCGAGCAGTACTTC.

J is TRBJ1-2 and V is TRBV24-1; 8 bases are shared with TRBD1. Germline V lookup: CDR1 KGHDR, CDR2 SFDVKD. The CDR3 runs 16 residues. With 3 bases clipped from V and 6 bases from J, the junction kept 11 bases outside the gene matches. In DNA, the CDR3 is TGTGCCACCAGTGATCCGACCCGGACAGGGTTTGATGGCTACACCTTC. Amino acids: CATSDPTRTGFDGYTF.

This clonotype was counted ten times or more. The rearrangement uses TRBV5-1 and TRBJ2-2, with D uncertain. Trimming shortened V by 0 bases and J by 0 bases, and 6 bases separated the two germline ends. This CDR3 comprises 15 residues. Germline V gene data show CDR1 as SGHRS and CDR2 as YFSETQ. Written as DNA, the CDR3 is TGCGCCAGCAGCTTGGACCTGGCGAACACCGGGGAGCTGTTTTTT. Encoded protein: CASSLDLANTGELFF.

As to this clonotype: A much larger clone sits a single nucleotide away, making a read error possible. This chain uses TRBV5-5 with TRBJ2-3, with D possibly matching TRBD1 (6 bases). CDR3 size: 15 residues. The germline V and J ends were trimmed by 3 bases and 3 bases, with 14 bases remaining between them. The germline V gene encodes CDR1 SGHKS and CDR2 YYEKEE (reference sequence). This CDR3 reads CASSSRQVLTDTQYF. CDR3 DNA sequence: TGTGCCAGCAGCTCACGACAGGTCTTGACAGATACGCAGTATTTT.

The rearrangement uses TRBV24-1 and TRBJ1-5, with a tentative D call TRBD1 (6 bases). Germline CDR1 and CDR2: KGHDR and SFDVKD. The V and J ends lost 2 bases and 0 bases respectively, with 10 bases between them. CDR3 size: 16 residues. In DNA form, the CDR3 reads TGTGCCACCAGTGATTCCCAGGGGTATAGCAATCAGCCCCAGCATTTT. It encodes CATSDSQGYSNQPQHF.

About this clonotype itself: A junction boundary mismatches the germline segment, possibly from a read error. V gene TRBV2 combines with J gene TRBJ1-1; 10 positions agree with TRBD1. Per the germline V gene, CDR1 is SNHLY and CDR2 is FYNNEI. This CDR3 is 13 amino acids long. This CDR3 reads CASSRQGATEAFF. CDR3 nucleotides: TGTGCCAGCAGTCGACAGGGGGCAACTGAAGCCTTCTTT.

Ten or more counts support this clonotype. The rearrangement joins TRBV7-2 to TRBJ2-1; the match to TRBD2 covers 9 bases. The CDR3 contains 14 residues. With 4 bases clipped from V and 6 bases from J, the junction kept 4 bases outside the gene matches. CDR1 SGHTA and CDR2 FQGNSA come from the germline V gene. CDR3 protein: CASSSGTSFNEQFF. In DNA form, the CDR3 reads TGTGCCAGCAGCTCTGGGACTAGCTTCAATGAGCAGTTCTTC.

The V gene is TRBV24-1, the J gene TRBJ2-6; 9 nucleotides match TRBD1. V lost 3 bases, J lost 1 base, and 6 bases stayed unmatched. The CDR3 runs to 18 residues. From germline, CDR1 is KGHDR and CDR2 SFDVKD. DNA for the CDR3: TGTGCCACCAGTGATCCCCGGGACAGGGAATCTGGGGCCAACGTCCTGACTTTC. Encoded protein: CATSDPRDRESGANVLTF.

This clonotype showed up many times. The chain joins TRBV24-1 to TRBJ2-2; 10 positions match TRBD1. V was clipped by 10 bases and J by 6 bases; unmatched bases: 7. The CDR3 extends over 14 amino acids. Germline-derived CDR1 and CDR2 are KGHDR and SFDVKD. CDR3 nucleotide sequence: TGTGCCACAGCTAGACAGGGGGCGTCCGGGGAGCTGTTTTTT. Its translation: CATARQGASGELFF.

The rearrangement joins TRBV2 to TRBJ2-3; the match to TRBD2 covers 11 bases. There are 16 residues in the CDR3. In germline, CDR1 is SNHLY, CDR2 FYNNEI. V was pared by 4 bases and J by 2 bases, with 5 bases of the junction left unmatched. CDR3 amino acids: CASSGASGGSTDTQYF. The CDR3, as DNA: TGTGCCAGCAGTGGCGCTAGCGGGGGGTCCACAGATACGCAGTATTTT.

The gene calls are TRBV11-2 and TRBJ2-1, with 9 bases fitting TRBD1. Germline V lookup: CDR1 SGHAT, CDR2 FQNNGV. The CDR3 has 14 residues. The ends lost 7 bases at V and 7 bases at J; junction bases unmatched: 8. DNA for the CDR3: TGTGCCAGCACCGAGGACAGGGGAAGGAATGAGCAGTTCTTC. Its protein product is CASTEDRGRNEQFF.

This chain links TRBV19 with TRBJ2-6, with 9 bases matching TRBD1. The length of the CDR3 is 15 residues. Germline V gene sequence: CDR1 LNHDA, CDR2 SQIVND (reference sequence). Germline trimming cut 10 bases from V and 0 bases from J; bases unmatched to any gene: 4. CDR3 in DNA: TGTGCCATCCGGGACAGGGACTCTGGGGCCAACGTCCTGACTTTC. This translates into CAIRDRDSGANVLTF.

CDR3 DNA sequence: TGCGCCAGCAGCACAAAACCGGGCGGGATGGTGAATGAGCAGTTCTTC. The encoded protein is CASSTKPGGMVNEQFF. The J gene is TRBJ2-1, the V gene TRBV5-1; perhaps TRBD2 as D (6 bases). The CDR3 contains 16 residues. Germline lookup yields CDR1 SGHRS and CDR2 YFSETQ. The germline V and J ends were trimmed by 4 bases and 7 bases, with 21 bases remaining between them.

This clonotype came up many times. The chain links TRBV20-1 to TRBJ1-2; D unclear. V was cut by 6 bases and J by 5 bases, with 10 bases left in between. This CDR3 is 11 amino acids long. Germline assignment: CDR1 DFQATT and CDR2 SNEGSKA (reference sequence). The CDR3 loop is CSAEGYYGYTF. CDR3 nucleotide sequence: TGCAGTGCAGAAGGGTATTATGGCTACACCTTC.